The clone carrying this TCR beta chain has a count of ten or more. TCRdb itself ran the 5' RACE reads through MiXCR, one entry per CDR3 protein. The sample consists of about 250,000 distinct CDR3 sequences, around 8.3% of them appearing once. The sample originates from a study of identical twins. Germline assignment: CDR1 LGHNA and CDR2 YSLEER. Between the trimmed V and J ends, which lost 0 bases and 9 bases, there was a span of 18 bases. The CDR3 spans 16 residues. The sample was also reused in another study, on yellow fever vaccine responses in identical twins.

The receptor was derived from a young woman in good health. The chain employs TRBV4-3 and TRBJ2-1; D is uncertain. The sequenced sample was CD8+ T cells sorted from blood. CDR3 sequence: CASSQDLGSLGSEQFF. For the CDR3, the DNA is TGCGCCAGCAGCCAAGATCTGGGCTCGCTGGGATCTGAGCAGTTCTTC.